This T cell receptor (beta chain) was retrieved from a study of blood T cell repertoires in COVID-19. Authors' processing steps: Counts of nucleated cells, estimated from reference gene primer amplification, were obtained. Generated by immunoSEQ multiplex PCR, the TCRdb table keeps only in-frame clones and is missing some. V and J calls and clone size are copied from that table; D and trimming were computed from the DNA. This table holds hundreds of thousands of clones, 82% found once. The age range of participants was about 18 to 90 years, with residence in around 22 US areas. Donors were grouped by their self-reported clinical history. The CDR3 loop spans 14 amino acids. The germline CDR1 and CDR2 sequences are MNHEY and SVGAGI. With V trimmed by 2 bases and J by 8 bases, 7 bases remained unmatched. This clone was detected only once.

This receptor was taken from an older woman who had recovered from COVID-19. V is TRBV6-5 and J is TRBJ1-2; 8 bases are a match to TRBD1. The material sequenced was PBMCs or T cells enriched from blood (not recorded which). The CDR3 bases are TGTGCCAGCAGTTACCAGGGGGCGGTCGGGGGCTACACCTTC. Translated, it gives CASSYQGAVGGYTF.